This T cell receptor (beta chain) was identified during a study of metastatic and nonmetastatic thyroid tumors. Background on the study: From malignant and benign thyroid patients, repertoires in blood and in tumor or nodule tissue were compared.

Study processing details: The distant-metastasis classifier for papillary thyroid cancer was built from CDR3 differences across clinicopathological groups. Through MiXCR, TCRdb re-clonotyped the PCR reads. It is TCRdb's table, rather than the study itself, that gives the V and J calls and clone size. The sample has about 40,000 clones; about 17% are singletons. Findings and caveats of the study: Benign nodules reportedly had significantly lower TCR beta diversity than malignant thyroid tumors in blood and tumor.

The CDR3 extends over 13 amino acids. V lost 5 bases to trimming and J lost 7 bases, with 15 bases between them. Germline CDR1 GTSNPN, CDR2 SVGIG (reference sequence). There were no patients who had received any treatment before thyroid surgery. At least ten counts were recorded for this clone. Its antigen remains unknown. Sequenced: tumor tissue. The TCR comes from a female donor with papillary thyroid cancer or a benign thyroid nodule (not recorded which). Some clones in this sample may be carry-over from other donors' samples. The rearrangement links TRBV30 to TRBJ1-3; the D gene is possibly TRBD1 (6 bases). CDR3 region: CAWGTPGGNTIYF. The CDR3 nucleotides are TGTGCCTGGGGGACACCCGGCGGTAACACCATATATTTT.